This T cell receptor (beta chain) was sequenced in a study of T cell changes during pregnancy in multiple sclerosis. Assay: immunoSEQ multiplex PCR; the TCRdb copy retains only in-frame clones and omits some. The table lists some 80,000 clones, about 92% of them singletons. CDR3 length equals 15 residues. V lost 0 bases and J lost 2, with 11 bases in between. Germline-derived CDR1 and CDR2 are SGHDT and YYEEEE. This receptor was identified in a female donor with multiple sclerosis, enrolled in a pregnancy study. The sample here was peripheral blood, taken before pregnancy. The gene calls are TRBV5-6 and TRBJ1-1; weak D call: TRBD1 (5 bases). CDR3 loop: CASSLAGGGNTEAFF. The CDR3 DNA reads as TGTGCCAGCAGCTTGGCGGGGGGAGGAAACACTGAAGCTTTCTTT. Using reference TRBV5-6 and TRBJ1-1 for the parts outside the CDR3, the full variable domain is DAGVTQSPTHLIKTRGQQVTLRCSPKSGHDTVSWYQQALGQGPQFIFQYYEEEERQRGNFPDRFSGHQFPNYSSELNVNALLLGDSALYLCASSLAGGGNTEAFFGQGTRLTVV.